These T cell receptor beta chains were read from a single sample in a study of cytomegalovirus exposure and HLA in healthy donors. The protocol was immunoSEQ multiplex PCR, while the TCRdb copy is restricted to in-frame clones and leaves out a portion. The table shows about 130,000 clones, with around 76% occurring only once. The source material was PBMCs. Every receptor here comes from a woman aged 45-59 years in good health and CMV-seronegative. CDR3s include the opening cysteine and the closing phenylalanine or tryptophan. Each record gives: V gene, J gene, clone size, D gene, CDR3 protein, CDR3 DNA. The D gene is left open where the match is weak. Clone size is stated in some rows and not others, as once, few, many or a class when expanded.

v_call: TRBV5-1; j_call: TRBJ2-3; clone_size: -; d_call: TRBD1; cdr3_aa: CASSGPDRGTDTQYF; cdr3_nt: TGCGCCAGCAGCGGCCCAGACAGGGGTACAGATACGCAGTATTTT
v_call: TRBV5-1; j_call: TRBJ1-2; clone_size: -; d_call: -; cdr3_aa: CASSLAAGVNYGYTF; cdr3_nt: TGCGCCAGCAGCTTGGCCGCGGGAGTAAACTATGGCTACACCTTC
v_call: TRBV18; j_call: TRBJ2-1; clone_size: -; d_call: TRBD1; cdr3_aa: CASSPPPGQGLNEQFF; cdr3_nt: TGTGCCAGCTCACCGCCTCCGGGACAGGGGCTAAATGAGCAGTTCTTC
v_call: TRBV27; j_call: TRBJ2-1; clone_size: -; d_call: TRBD2; cdr3_aa: CASSLFGTIDNEQFF; cdr3_nt: TGTGCCAGCAGTTTATTCGGGACTATTGACAATGAGCAGTTCTTC
v_call: TRBV21-1; j_call: TRBJ1-4; clone_size: -; d_call: -; cdr3_aa: CASPLGGFNEKLFF; cdr3_nt: TGTGCCAGCCCTCTTGGGGGGTTTAATGAAAAACTGTTTTTT
v_call: TRBV9; j_call: TRBJ2-5; clone_size: -; d_call: TRBD1; cdr3_aa: CASSVGRGTGEWETQYF; cdr3_nt: TGTGCCAGCAGCGTCGGCCGTGGGACAGGGGAATGGGAGACCCAGTACTTC
v_call: TRBV19; j_call: TRBJ2-4; clone_size: -; d_call: -; cdr3_aa: CASAGGGSKNIQYF; cdr3_nt: TGTGCCAGCGCCGGAGGAGGGAGCAAAAACATTCAGTACTTC
v_call: TRBV7-8; j_call: TRBJ2-1; clone_size: once; d_call: TRBD1; cdr3_aa: CASSTSGTGDYGEQFF; cdr3_nt: TGTGCCAGCAGCACGTCCGGGACAGGGGACTACGGGGAGCAGTTCTTC
v_call: TRBV28; j_call: TRBJ1-5; clone_size: -; d_call: -; cdr3_aa: CASTPWGVQPQHF; cdr3_nt: TGTGCCAGCACTCCCTGGGGGGTTCAGCCCCAGCATTTT
v_call: TRBV30; j_call: TRBJ2-5; clone_size: -; d_call: TRBD2; cdr3_aa: CAWSPLSGRGETQYF; cdr3_nt: TGTGCCTGGAGTCCCCTCAGCGGGAGAGGAGAGACCCAGTACTTC
v_call: TRBV30; j_call: TRBJ1-5; clone_size: -; d_call: -; cdr3_aa: CAWSDRVSQPQNF; cdr3_nt: TGTGCCTGGAGTGACAGGGTGTCCCAGCCCCAGAATTTT
v_call: TRBV14; j_call: TRBJ2-1; clone_size: -; d_call: TRBD2; cdr3_aa: CASSQPGLAGGWGEQFF; cdr3_nt: TGTGCCAGCAGCCAGCCGGGACTAGCGGGAGGGTGGGGTGAGCAGTTCTTC
v_call: TRBV5-6; j_call: TRBJ2-3; clone_size: -; d_call: TRBD1; cdr3_aa: CASSPGGVTDTQYF; cdr3_nt: TGTGCCAGCAGCCCAGGGGGAGTCACAGATACGCAGTATTTT
v_call: TRBV7-9; j_call: TRBJ1-2; clone_size: -; d_call: -; cdr3_aa: CASSLGRILLDGYTF; cdr3_nt: TGTGCCAGCAGCTTAGGGAGGATCCTGCTCGATGGCTACACCTTC
v_call: TRBV4-1; j_call: TRBJ2-1; clone_size: -; d_call: TRBD2; cdr3_aa: CASSQEGLDSYNEQFF; cdr3_nt: TGCGCCAGCAGCCAAGAGGGACTAGACTCCTACAATGAGCAGTTCTTC
v_call: TRBV28; j_call: TRBJ2-7; clone_size: -; d_call: TRBD1; cdr3_aa: CASSLEGGKYEQYF; cdr3_nt: TGTGCCAGCAGTTTGGAAGGGGGCAAGTACGAGCAGTACTTC
v_call: TRBV29-1; j_call: TRBJ2-3; clone_size: -; d_call: -; cdr3_aa: CSVERLGGYTSTDTQYF; cdr3_nt: TGCAGCGTCGAAAGATTAGGCGGTTACACTAGCACAGATACGCAGTATTTT
v_call: TRBV7-9; j_call: TRBJ1-1; clone_size: -; d_call: -; cdr3_aa: CSSSYSNTEAFF; cdr3_nt: TGTTCCAGCAGCTACAGCAACACTGAAGCTTTCTTT
v_call: TRBV18; j_call: TRBJ1-5; clone_size: -; d_call: -; cdr3_aa: CASSQLLGDNQPQHF; cdr3_nt: TGTGCCAGCTCACAGTTATTGGGAGACAATCAGCCCCAGCATTTT
v_call: TRBV5-1; j_call: TRBJ1-4; clone_size: -; d_call: -; cdr3_aa: CASSSDLRTNEKLFF; cdr3_nt: TGCGCCAGCAGCTCGGACTTGCGAACTAATGAAAAACTGTTTTTT
v_call: TRBV5-3; j_call: TRBJ2-1; clone_size: once; d_call: TRBD2; cdr3_aa: CARSLYGEREAYNEQFF; cdr3_nt: TGTGCCAGAAGCTTGTATGGGGAGCGGGAGGCCTACAATGAGCAGTTCTTC
v_call: TRBV7-9; j_call: TRBJ1-1; clone_size: -; d_call: TRBD1; cdr3_aa: CASSLSGGAFGAFF; cdr3_nt: TGTGCCAGCAGCTTATCAGGGGGCGCATTCGGAGCTTTCTTT
v_call: TRBV28; j_call: TRBJ2-3; clone_size: -; d_call: -; cdr3_aa: CASSSATVLLNTQYF; cdr3_nt: TGTGCCAGCAGTTCTGCTACAGTTCTGTTAAATACGCAGTATTTT
v_call: TRBV7-2; j_call: TRBJ1-5; clone_size: -; d_call: -; cdr3_aa: CASSYYTGQPQHF; cdr3_nt: TGTGCCAGCAGCTATTATACAGGTCAGCCCCAGCATTTT
v_call: TRBV10-3; j_call: TRBJ2-3; clone_size: -; d_call: TRBD2; cdr3_aa: CAISESAGGPRDTQYF; cdr3_nt: TGTGCCATCAGTGAGTCTGCGGGAGGGCCCCGCGATACGCAGTATTTT
v_call: TRBV9; j_call: TRBJ1-3; clone_size: few; d_call: -; cdr3_aa: CASSPLASSGNTIYF; cdr3_nt: TGTGCCAGCAGCCCATTGGCTTCCTCTGGAAACACCATATATTTT
v_call: TRBV4-2; j_call: TRBJ1-5; clone_size: -; d_call: TRBD1; cdr3_aa: CASSQDQGAGNQPQHF; cdr3_nt: TGTGCCAGCAGCCAAGATCAGGGGGCAGGCAATCAGCCCCAGCATTTT
v_call: TRBV7-9; j_call: TRBJ2-1; clone_size: few; d_call: TRBD2; cdr3_aa: CASSLVMGVETSGRSEQFF; cdr3_nt: TGTGCCAGCAGCTTAGTCATGGGGGTCGAGACTAGCGGACGCAGTGAGCAGTTCTTC
v_call: TRBV10-3; j_call: TRBJ1-2; clone_size: -; d_call: TRBD1; cdr3_aa: CAIGQGGYGYTF; cdr3_nt: TGTGCCATTGGACAGGGGGGCTATGGCTACACCTTC
v_call: TRBV2; j_call: TRBJ2-7; clone_size: -; d_call: -; cdr3_aa: CASSEVISQGHSREQYF; cdr3_nt: TGTGCCAGCAGTGAAGTAATTTCACAGGGCCATAGTCGCGAGCAGTACTTC
v_call: TRBV7-3; j_call: TRBJ1-2; clone_size: -; d_call: TRBD1; cdr3_aa: CASSAGQGYGYTF; cdr3_nt: TGTGCCAGCAGCGCGGGACAGGGGTATGGCTACACCTTC
v_call: TRBV25-1; j_call: TRBJ1-1; clone_size: -; d_call: -; cdr3_aa: CASSTIAGYTEAFF; cdr3_nt: TGTGCCAGCAGTACCATCGCGGGGTACACTGAAGCTTTCTTT
v_call: TRBV6-5; j_call: TRBJ2-1; clone_size: -; d_call: TRBD2; cdr3_aa: CASTYVGLDINEQFF; cdr3_nt: TGTGCCAGCACTTACGTGGGACTAGATATAAATGAGCAGTTCTTC
v_call: TRBV9; j_call: TRBJ1-2; clone_size: -; d_call: -; cdr3_aa: CASSQSERYGYTF; cdr3_nt: TGTGCCAGCAGCCAATCCGAGAGGTACGGCTACACCTTC
v_call: TRBV7-8; j_call: TRBJ2-3; clone_size: -; d_call: TRBD1; cdr3_aa: CASSLDLVQGMGTDTQYF; cdr3_nt: TGTGCCAGCAGCTTAGATCTAGTACAGGGGATGGGCACAGATACGCAGTATTTT
v_call: TRBV6-5; j_call: TRBJ1-4; clone_size: -; d_call: TRBD1; cdr3_aa: CATGTATNEKLFF; cdr3_nt: TGTGCCACCGGGACAGCAACTAATGAAAAACTGTTTTTT
v_call: TRBV30; j_call: TRBJ1-2; clone_size: -; d_call: TRBD1; cdr3_aa: CAWSQTGDGYTF; cdr3_nt: TGTGCCTGGAGTCAGACAGGGGATGGCTACACCTTC
v_call: TRBV7-3; j_call: TRBJ2-5; clone_size: -; d_call: TRBD2; cdr3_aa: CASSTGTSGRAMETQYF; cdr3_nt: TGTGCCAGCAGCACAGGGACTAGCGGGAGGGCCATGGAGACCCAGTACTTC
v_call: TRBV20-1; j_call: TRBJ2-7; clone_size: -; d_call: -; cdr3_aa: CSARRGEQYF; cdr3_nt: TGCAGTGCTAGAAGGGGGGAGCAGTACTTC
v_call: TRBV2; j_call: TRBJ1-4; clone_size: once; d_call: -; cdr3_aa: CASSVSPATNEKLFF; cdr3_nt: TGTGCCAGCAGTGTTAGCCCTGCAACTAATGAAAAACTGTTTTTT
v_call: TRBV19; j_call: TRBJ2-5; clone_size: -; d_call: -; cdr3_aa: CASSNIGAQETQYF; cdr3_nt: TGTGCCAGTAGTAATATAGGGGCTCAAGAGACCCAGTACTTC
v_call: TRBV7-9; j_call: TRBJ2-2; clone_size: -; d_call: TRBD2; cdr3_aa: CASSRGLAGVVGELFF; cdr3_nt: TGTGCCAGCAGCAGGGGACTAGCGGGAGTGGTCGGGGAGCTGTTTTTT
v_call: TRBV19; j_call: TRBJ1-1; clone_size: few; d_call: TRBD1; cdr3_aa: CASRTDRGTEAFF; cdr3_nt: TGTGCCAGTAGGACGGACAGGGGCACTGAAGCTTTCTTT
v_call: TRBV6-6; j_call: TRBJ2-7; clone_size: -; d_call: TRBD1; cdr3_aa: CASSYLPGTGSYEQYF; cdr3_nt: TGTGCCAGCAGTTATCTTCCCGGGACAGGTAGTTACGAGCAGTACTTC
v_call: TRBV28; j_call: TRBJ2-3; clone_size: -; d_call: TRBD2; cdr3_aa: CASSLAGGSSDTQYF; cdr3_nt: TGTGCCAGCAGTTTAGCGGGAGGGTCGTCGGATACGCAGTATTTT
v_call: TRBV21-1; j_call: TRBJ1-1; clone_size: -; d_call: -; cdr3_aa: CASSKRSGRTEAFF; cdr3_nt: TGTGCCAGCAGCAAAAGGTCGGGGAGGACTGAAGCTTTCTTT
v_call: TRBV7-2; j_call: TRBJ1-1; clone_size: few; d_call: -; cdr3_aa: CASSLVAMNTEAFF; cdr3_nt: TGTGCCAGCAGCTTAGTTGCTATGAACACTGAAGCTTTCTTT
v_call: TRBV2; j_call: TRBJ1-5; clone_size: -; d_call: -; cdr3_aa: CASSEGWGGNQPQNF; cdr3_nt: TGTGCCAGCAGTGAAGGTTGGGGGGGCAATCAGCCCCAGAATTTT
v_call: TRBV5-1; j_call: TRBJ2-1; clone_size: -; d_call: TRBD2; cdr3_aa: CASSLGLAGNNEQFF; cdr3_nt: TGCGCCAGCAGCTTGGGACTAGCGGGAAACAATGAGCAGTTCTTC
v_call: TRBV12-5; j_call: TRBJ2-2; clone_size: -; d_call: -; cdr3_aa: CASGPPRGETGELFF; cdr3_nt: TGTGCTAGTGGTCCCCCCAGGGGGGAGACCGGGGAGCTGTTTTTT
v_call: TRBV30; j_call: TRBJ1-5; clone_size: -; d_call: TRBD1; cdr3_aa: CAWSVRRGPQNSNQPQHF; cdr3_nt: TGTGCCTGGAGTGTACGCAGGGGGCCCCAAAATAGCAATCAGCCCCAGCATTTT
v_call: TRBV30; j_call: TRBJ2-2; clone_size: -; d_call: -; cdr3_aa: CAWSSGSATGELFF; cdr3_nt: TGTGCCTGGAGTTCAGGGTCGGCCACCGGGGAGCTGTTTTTT
v_call: TRBV4-3; j_call: TRBJ2-7; clone_size: -; d_call: -; cdr3_aa: CASSRAWDTSYEQYF; cdr3_nt: TGCGCCAGCAGCCGGGCCTGGGACACCTCCTACGAGCAGTACTTC
v_call: TRBV4-2; j_call: TRBJ2-3; clone_size: -; d_call: TRBD2; cdr3_aa: CASSQVLAGRTSTDTQYF; cdr3_nt: TGTGCCAGCAGCCAAGTGCTAGCGGGACGGACTAGCACAGATACGCAGTATTTT
v_call: TRBV9; j_call: TRBJ1-5; clone_size: -; d_call: -; cdr3_aa: CASSVAGGQPQHF; cdr3_nt: TGTGCCAGCAGCGTAGCCGGAGGGCAGCCCCAGCATTTT
v_call: TRBV9; j_call: TRBJ2-1; clone_size: -; d_call: -; cdr3_aa: CASSVEWSSYNEQFF; cdr3_nt: TGTGCCAGCAGCGTAGAATGGAGCTCCTACAATGAGCAGTTCTTC
v_call: TRBV7-2; j_call: TRBJ2-3; clone_size: -; d_call: -; cdr3_aa: CASSLAPSGSTDTQYF; cdr3_nt: TGTGCCAGCAGCTTAGCCCCCTCGGGGAGCACAGATACGCAGTATTTT
v_call: TRBV27; j_call: TRBJ1-2; clone_size: -; d_call: TRBD1; cdr3_aa: CASSFLGEGQGLYYTF; cdr3_nt: TGTGCCAGCAGTTTTTTAGGAGAGGGACAGGGGTTGTACTACACCTTC
v_call: TRBV2; j_call: TRBJ2-1; clone_size: -; d_call: TRBD1; cdr3_aa: CASSLDRGSYNEQFF; cdr3_nt: TGTGCCAGCAGCTTGGACAGGGGTTCCTACAATGAGCAGTTCTTC